This T cell receptor (beta chain) was captured in a study of blood T cells in healthy people across ages (dated by TCRdb to the mid-2010s). Concerning the study at large: Template switching captured roughly one uniquely barcoded TCR beta cDNA molecule per two T cells in model experiments. The study measured age-related changes in TCR beta repertoire diversity using deep sequencing normalized with unique cDNA molecular identifiers. For two donors (one aged 18 to 29 and one aged 80 or older), the study analyzed two additional independent replicas of 1 million unique cDNA reads from the same blood draw. To avoid experimental bias, donors of different ages were randomly spread across the sequencing lanes. The donors were divided into four age groups: young (average about 15 years), middle-aged (approximately 39), aged (roughly 60) and long-lived (more than 75). The paper as a whole reports these results and caveats: Estimates of total diversity from one million sequenced T cells were regarded as lower bounds and underestimates. Compared with the aged group, more naive CD4+ T cells, fewer expanded clones and increased TCR diversity were shown by the long-lived group, suggesting age selection. The CMV infection status of donors was not known, potentially confounding age-related changes in expanded clonotypes. Bulk unsorted PBMC profiling prevented conclusive comparison of naive and antigen-experienced compartments. The percentage of naive T cells measured by flow cytometry correlated strongly with observed TCR beta diversity. As age increased, observed TCR beta diversity per million T cells dropped in a roughly linear way, and a significant reduction was already evident by age about 36.

Donors were under 40 systemically healthy Caucasian individuals from Russia aged roughly 6 to 100 years. Around 9.7 milliliters of peripheral blood were collected from each donor into EDTA-treated Vacutainer tubes. Ficoll-Paque density-gradient centrifugation was used to isolate PBMCs, with at least 7 million per sample. Trizol reagent was used to extract total RNA from the PBMCs, yielding at least 5.5 micrograms per sample. For every donor, flow cytometry on a PBMC aliquot measured the percentage of naive CD45RAhigh/CD27high T cells. Library preparation employed 5' RACE. TCRdb shows the sequencer as Illumina HiSeq 2500. The second PCR ran for roughly 7 to 12 cycles and used a J-beta primer mix along with a sample-barcoded 5' primer. Each TCR beta cDNA molecule received a unique molecular identifier from a template-switch 5' adaptor carrying 12 random nucleotides. Each sample yielded at least 2.5 million CDR3-containing paired-end reads. First-strand cDNA was synthesized from all RNA with the Mint cDNA synthesis kit, primed by a TRBC-specific oligonucleotide. All cDNA was treated with uracil-DNA glycosylase and then went through a first 18-cycle PCR with the universal primers M1SS and BC2_uni_R. As for the authors' bioinformatics: Normalization of each sample was performed by random selection of 1 million high-quality reads, each carrying a distinct molecular identifier. Instead of being binned into consensus sequences, reads that shared molecular identifiers were thrown out. MiTCR, set to a Q25 quality threshold and the strictest error-elimination algorithm, was used for CDR3 identification, clonotype clustering and error correction. A nonparametric unseen species model with Euler transformation was used to estimate lower-bound total TCR beta diversity. TCRdb reprocessed the public reads (quality trimming at Q25 with fastp, clone calling with MiXCR) and kept in-frame beta chains. Rows are unified per CDR3 protein, each entry keeping the most common DNA and genes. The V and J calls come from TCRdb's annotation, not from the publication. The sample includes hundreds of thousands of distinct CDR3 sequences, with roughly 34% observed a single time. Over 10% of the sample rests with the top ten.

In regard to this clonotype: The antigen it recognizes is unknown. No base-level quality is on record; no much larger clone is a single base apart.

This sequence was found in a man between 18 and 29 years old in good health. The sample was blood.

Read as DNA, the sequence is TGTGCCAGCAGCGCACCGGACTTAGACAATGAGCAGTTCTTC. This translates into CASSAPDLDNEQFF. This chain joins TRBV5-4 to TRBJ2-1, and possibly TRBD2, on 5 matching bases. The CDR1 and CDR2 encoded by the germline V gene (reference sequence) are SGHNT and YYREEE. Reading from cysteine to phenylalanine, the CDR3 counts 14 amino acids. Just CDR3 DNA is preserved here, 42 bases in frame from base 1. V and J lose 4 bases and 5 bases, and a span of 13 bases separates them.